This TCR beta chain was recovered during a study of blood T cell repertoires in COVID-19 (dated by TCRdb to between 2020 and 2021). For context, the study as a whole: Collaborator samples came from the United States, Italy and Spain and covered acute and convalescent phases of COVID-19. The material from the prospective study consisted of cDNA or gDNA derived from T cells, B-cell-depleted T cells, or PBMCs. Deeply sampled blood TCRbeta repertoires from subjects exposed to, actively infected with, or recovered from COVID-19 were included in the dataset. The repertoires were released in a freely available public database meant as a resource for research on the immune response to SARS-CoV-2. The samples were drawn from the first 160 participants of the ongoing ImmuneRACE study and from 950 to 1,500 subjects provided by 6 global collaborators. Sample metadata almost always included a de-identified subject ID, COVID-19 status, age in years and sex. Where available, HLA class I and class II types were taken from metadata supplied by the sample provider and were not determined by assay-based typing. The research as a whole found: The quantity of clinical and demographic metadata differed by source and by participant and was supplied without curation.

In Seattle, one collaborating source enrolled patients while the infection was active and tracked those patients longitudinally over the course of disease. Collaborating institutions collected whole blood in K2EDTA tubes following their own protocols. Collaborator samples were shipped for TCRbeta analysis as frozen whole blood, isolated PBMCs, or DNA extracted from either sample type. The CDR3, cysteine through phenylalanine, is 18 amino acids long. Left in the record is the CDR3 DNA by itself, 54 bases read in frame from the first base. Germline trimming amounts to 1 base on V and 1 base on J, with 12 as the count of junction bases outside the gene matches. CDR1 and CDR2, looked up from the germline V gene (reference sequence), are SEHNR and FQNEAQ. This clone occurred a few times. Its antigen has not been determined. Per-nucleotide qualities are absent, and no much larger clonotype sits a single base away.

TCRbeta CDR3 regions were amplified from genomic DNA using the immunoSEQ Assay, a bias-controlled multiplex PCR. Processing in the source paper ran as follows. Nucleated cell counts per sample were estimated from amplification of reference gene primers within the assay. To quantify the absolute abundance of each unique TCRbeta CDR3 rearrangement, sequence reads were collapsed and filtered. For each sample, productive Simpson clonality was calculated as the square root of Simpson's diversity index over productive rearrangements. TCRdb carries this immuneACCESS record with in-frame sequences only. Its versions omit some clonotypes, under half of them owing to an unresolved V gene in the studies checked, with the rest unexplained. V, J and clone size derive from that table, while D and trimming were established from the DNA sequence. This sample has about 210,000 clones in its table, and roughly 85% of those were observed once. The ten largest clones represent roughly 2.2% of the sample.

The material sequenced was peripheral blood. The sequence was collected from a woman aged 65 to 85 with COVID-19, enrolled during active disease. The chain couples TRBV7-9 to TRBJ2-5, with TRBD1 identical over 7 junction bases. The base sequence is TGTGCCAGCAGCTTAGGGGGCCGAGACAGGGTTCGCCAAGAGACCCAGTACTTC. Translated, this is CASSLGGRDRVRQETQYF.